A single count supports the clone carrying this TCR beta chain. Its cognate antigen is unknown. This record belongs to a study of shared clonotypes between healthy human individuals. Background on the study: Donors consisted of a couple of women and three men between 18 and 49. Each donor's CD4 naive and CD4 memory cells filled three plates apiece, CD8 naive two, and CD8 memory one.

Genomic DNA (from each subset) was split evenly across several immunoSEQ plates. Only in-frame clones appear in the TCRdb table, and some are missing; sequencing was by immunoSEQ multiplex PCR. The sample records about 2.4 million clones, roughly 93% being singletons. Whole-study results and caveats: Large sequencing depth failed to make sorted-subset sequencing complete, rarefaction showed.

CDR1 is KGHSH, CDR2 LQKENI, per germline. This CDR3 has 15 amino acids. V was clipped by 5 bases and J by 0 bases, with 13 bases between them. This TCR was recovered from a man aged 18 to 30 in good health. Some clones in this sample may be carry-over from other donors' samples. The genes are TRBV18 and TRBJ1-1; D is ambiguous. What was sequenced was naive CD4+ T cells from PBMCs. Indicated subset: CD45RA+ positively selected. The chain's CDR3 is CASSTNSDLNTEAFF. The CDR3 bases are TGTGCCAGCTCAACAAACTCAGATCTGAACACTGAAGCTTTCTTT.